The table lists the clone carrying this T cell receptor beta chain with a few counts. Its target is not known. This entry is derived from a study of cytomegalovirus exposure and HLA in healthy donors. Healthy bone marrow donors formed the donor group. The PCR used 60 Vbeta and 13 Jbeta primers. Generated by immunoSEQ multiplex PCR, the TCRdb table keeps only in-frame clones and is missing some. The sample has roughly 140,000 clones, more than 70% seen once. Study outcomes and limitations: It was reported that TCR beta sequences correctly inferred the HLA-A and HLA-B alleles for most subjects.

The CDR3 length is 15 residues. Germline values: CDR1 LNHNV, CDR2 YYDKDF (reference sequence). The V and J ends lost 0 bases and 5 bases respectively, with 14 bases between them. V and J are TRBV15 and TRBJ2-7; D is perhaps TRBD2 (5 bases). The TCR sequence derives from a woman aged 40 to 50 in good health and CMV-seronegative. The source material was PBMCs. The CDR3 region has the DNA TGTGCCACCAGCAGAGACCGGATGGCGGGCCACGAGCAGTACTTC. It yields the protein CATSRDRMAGHEQYF.